This T cell receptor beta chain appears in the sequencing data of a study of blood T cell repertoires in COVID-19 (dated by TCRdb to between 2020 and 2021). In terms of the full investigation: Collaborator samples came from the United States, Italy and Spain and covered acute and convalescent phases of COVID-19. A de-identified subject ID, COVID-19 status, age in years and sex were almost always included in the sample metadata. The material from the prospective study consisted of cDNA or gDNA derived from T cells, B-cell-depleted T cells, or PBMCs. The dataset comprised deeply sampled blood TCRbeta repertoires from subjects exposed to, actively infected with, or recovered from COVID-19. Where available, HLA class I and class II types were obtained from metadata supplied by the sample provider rather than from assay-based typing. The samples were drawn from two sources: the first 160 participants of the ongoing ImmuneRACE study, and 1,000 to 1,500 subjects contributed by 6 global collaborators. A freely available public database, intended as a resource for researchers studying the immune response to SARS-CoV-2, is where the repertoires were released. The full study reports these points: The amount of clinical and demographic metadata varied by source and participant and was provided uncurated.

V loses 4 bases, J loses 3 bases, and the germline ends lie 9 bases apart. The CDR3 holds 13 amino acids from the cysteine to the phenylalanine. Only the CDR3 DNA stays, 39 bases, in frame from base 1. TCRbeta CDR3 regions were amplified from genomic DNA using the immunoSEQ Assay, a bias-controlled multiplex PCR. On the study's bioinformatics: The number of nucleated cells in each sample was estimated by amplification of reference gene primers within the assay. To quantify the absolute abundance of each unique TCRbeta CDR3 rearrangement, sequence reads were collapsed and filtered. For each sample, productive Simpson clonality was calculated by taking the square root of Simpson's diversity index across productive rearrangements. Held by TCRdb, this immuneACCESS table contains in-frame sequences only and omits some clones. Under half of the omission traces to an unresolved V gene where checked; the cause of the rest is unknown. The V and J calls and the clone size are those of that table, but D and trimming were determined from the DNA. This sample holds about 140,000 clones; around 85% were observed only once. The top ten clones comprise over 4.5% of the sample.

Each collaborating institution followed its own protocols to collect whole blood in K2EDTA tubes. For TCRbeta analysis, collaborators shipped samples in one of three forms: frozen whole blood, isolated PBMCs, or DNA extracted from either of those sample types. On this clone itself: The antigen this receptor binds is unknown. No qualities accompany the bases; no much larger clone lies one base away.

The sequence came from a human donor in a cohort sampled during active COVID-19. Input material: peripheral blood. The rearranged chain carries TRBV12-3 or TRBV12-4 and TRBJ1-2, with TRBD1 perhaps the D gene, on 6 matching bases. The CDR3 sequence is CASSSRTDYGYTF. The nucleotides read TGTGCCAGCAGTTCCCGGACAGACTATGGCTACACCTTC.